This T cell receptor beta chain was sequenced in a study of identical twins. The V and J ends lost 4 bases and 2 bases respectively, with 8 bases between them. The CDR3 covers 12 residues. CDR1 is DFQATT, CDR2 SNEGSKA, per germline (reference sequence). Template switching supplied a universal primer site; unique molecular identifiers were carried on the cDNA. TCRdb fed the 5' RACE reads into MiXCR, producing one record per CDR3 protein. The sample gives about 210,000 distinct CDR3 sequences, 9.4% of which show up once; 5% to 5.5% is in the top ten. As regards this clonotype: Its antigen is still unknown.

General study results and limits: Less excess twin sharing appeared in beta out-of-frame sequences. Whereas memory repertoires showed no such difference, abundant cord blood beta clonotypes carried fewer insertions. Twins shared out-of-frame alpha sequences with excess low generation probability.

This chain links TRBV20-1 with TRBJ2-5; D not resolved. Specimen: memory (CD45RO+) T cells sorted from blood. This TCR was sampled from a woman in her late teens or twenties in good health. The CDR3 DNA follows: TGCAGTGCTACCAGTCAGCAAGAGACCCAGTACTTC. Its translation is CSATSQQETQYF.